This TCR beta chain came from a study of tumor-infiltrating lymphocytes in primary liver carcinoma. Of note for this clonotype: Its antigen is unidentified.

Unsorted whole blood served as the source of blood RNA, and germline DNA was extracted as well. The authors made TCR beta cDNA from about 500 ng total RNA with a constant-region primer. It was through three nested multiplex PCR rounds of slightly modified ARM-PCR that TCR beta libraries arose. A C-beta reverse primer was combined with TRBV1-TRBV30 forward primers in the first two PCR rounds, and each round had 10 cycles. TCRdb ran MiXCR on the multiplex PCR reads and lists one entry per CDR3 protein. The table lists 320,000 or so distinct CDR3 sequences, roughly 60% of them singletons, with roughly 9% in the top ten. The germline gives CDR1 MDHEN, CDR2 SYDVKM. V dropped 1 base and J dropped 10; count of bases not matched to a gene: 9. The CDR3 extends over 14 amino acids. Study conclusions and caveats: Pairs comparing tumor with adjacent tissue or blood overlapped less than pairs drawn from tumor regions.

The material sequenced was peripheral blood. The sequence was collected from a man in his forties with primary liver carcinoma and hepatitis B virus infection. The chain combines TRBV28 with TRBJ2-7, with TRBD2 matching 8 bases. CDR3 sequence reads: CASSLSIPGTSQYF. CDR3 bases: TGTGCCAGCAGTTTATCGATTCCGGGGACTAGTCAGTACTTC.